Included here is one T cell receptor beta chain sequence, with context. Its target is not known. These data are taken from a study of cytomegalovirus exposure and HLA in healthy donors. The PCR contained 60 Vbeta and 13 Jbeta primers. Authors' processing steps: Unique TCR beta chains totaled some 78 million in a later count, with roughly 11 million of them shared. Generated by immunoSEQ multiplex PCR, the TCRdb table keeps only in-frame clones and is missing some. That table is the source of V, J and clone size, and D and trimming were worked out from the DNA. The sample includes fewer than 120,000 clones, roughly three quarters of them seen just once. Study conclusions and caveats: TCR beta sequences reportedly predicted most subjects' HLA-A and HLA-B alleles accurately.

Sequenced material: PBMCs. The TCR originated in a man aged 30 to 39 in good health and CMV-seropositive.

The CDR3 here is CASSPQGPGSDTQYF. The CDR3 coding sequence is TGTGCCAGCAGTCCCCAGGGCCCTGGGTCAGATACGCAGTATTTT. The chain combines TRBV6-1 with TRBJ2-3, with TRBD1 as a possible D gene (5 bases). Germline V CDR1 and CDR2: MNHNS, SASEGT. The CDR3 is 15 residues long. V dropped 5 bases and J dropped 4 bases, with 16 bases sitting between them.